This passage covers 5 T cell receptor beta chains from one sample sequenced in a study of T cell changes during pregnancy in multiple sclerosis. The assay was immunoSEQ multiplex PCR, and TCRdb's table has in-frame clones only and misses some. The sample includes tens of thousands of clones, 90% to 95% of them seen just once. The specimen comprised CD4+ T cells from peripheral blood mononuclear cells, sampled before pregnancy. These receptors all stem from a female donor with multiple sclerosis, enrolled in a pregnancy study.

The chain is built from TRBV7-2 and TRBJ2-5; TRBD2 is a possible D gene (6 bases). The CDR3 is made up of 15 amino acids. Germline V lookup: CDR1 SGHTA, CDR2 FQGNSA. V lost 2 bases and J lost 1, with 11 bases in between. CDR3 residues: CASSLMSGVQETQYF. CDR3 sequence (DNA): TGTGCCAGCAGCTTAATGTCGGGGGTCCAAGAGACCCAGTACTTC.

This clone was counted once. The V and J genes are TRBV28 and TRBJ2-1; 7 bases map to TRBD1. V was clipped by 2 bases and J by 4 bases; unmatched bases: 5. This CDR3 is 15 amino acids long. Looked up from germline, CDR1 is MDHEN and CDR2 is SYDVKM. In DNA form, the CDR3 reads TGTGCCAGCAGTTTAGACAGGGAATTTTACAATGAGCAGTTCTTC. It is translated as CASSLDREFYNEQFF.

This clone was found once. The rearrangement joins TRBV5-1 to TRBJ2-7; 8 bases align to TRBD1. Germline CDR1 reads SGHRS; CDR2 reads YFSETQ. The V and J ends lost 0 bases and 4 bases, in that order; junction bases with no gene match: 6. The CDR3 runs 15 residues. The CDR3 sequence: CASSLDPGGQYEQYF. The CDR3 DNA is TGCGCCAGCAGCTTGGATCCAGGGGGCCAGTACGAGCAGTACTTC.

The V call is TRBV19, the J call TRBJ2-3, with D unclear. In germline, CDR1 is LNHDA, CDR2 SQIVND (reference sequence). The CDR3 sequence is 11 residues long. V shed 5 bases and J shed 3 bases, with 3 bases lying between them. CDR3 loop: CASSYTDTQYF. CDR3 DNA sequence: TGTGCCAGTAGTTATACAGATACGCAGTATTTT.

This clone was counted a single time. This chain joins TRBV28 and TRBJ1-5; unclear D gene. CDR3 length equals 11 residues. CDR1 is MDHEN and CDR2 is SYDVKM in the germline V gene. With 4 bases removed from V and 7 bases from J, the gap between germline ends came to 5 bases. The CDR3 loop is CASSSVQPQHF. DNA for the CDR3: TGTGCCAGCAGTTCGGTCCAGCCCCAGCATTTT.